The clone carrying this T cell receptor (beta chain) was seen a handful of times. The antigen is unknown. Staining for CD45RO/CCR7/CD25/CD127/CD95/CD27 allowed sorting of CD4+ naive, central memory, regulatory and stem cell-like memory cells. Once sorted, every population was more than 95% pure. The sample is drawn from a study of beta chain features in type 1 diabetes. Study overall: Researchers looked at 107,917,701 sorted cells across all samples.

Findings and limits, study-wide: Still unanswered here is whether HLA type influences TCRB rearrangement. Within each of all four CD4+ subsets, Type 1 diabetes patients had TCRB CDR3s that were moderately but significantly shorter.

J lost 4 bases, V lost 0 bases, and 4 bases had no gene match. The CDR3 spans 15 residues. Germline V gives CDR1 SGDLS, CDR2 YYNGEE. The authors reverse transcribed all of the isolated RNA, so sequencing captured expressed TCRB transcripts. Libraries were prepared by immunoSEQ multiplex PCR; TCRdb keeps only in-frame clonotypes and omits some of them. Here the sample spans hundreds of thousands of clones, roughly a tenth being singletons. The chain recombines TRBV9 with TRBJ2-5; 9 positions agree with TRBD2. The receptor was derived from a man aged 25 to 45 with type 1 diabetes. Material for sequencing was naive CD4+ T cells from blood. As DNA, the CDR3 is TGTGCCAGCAGCGTAGCTGCGGGGGGGCTAGAGACCCAGTACTTC. This codes for CASSVAAGGLETQYF.